Listed here are 30 T cell receptor beta chains from one sample, sequenced in a study of blood T cells in healthy people across ages. With a J-beta primer mix and a sample-barcoded 5' primer, a second PCR ran about 7 to 12 cycles. TCRdb reanalysed the 5' RACE reads using MiXCR and keeps one entry per CDR3 protein. The top ten hold around 11% of the sample, which has some 1.6 million distinct CDR3 sequences, around 36% seen once. What was sequenced was blood. The receptors stem from a woman aged 25 to 39 in good health.

This clonotype was detected ten times or more. Written as DNA, the CDR3 is TGCGCCAGCAGTCGAGACAGGGTTGCTCTTTCAGATACGCAGTATTTT. It codes for CASSRDRVALSDTQYF. The V gene is TRBV5-1, the J gene TRBJ2-3; 7 positions agree with TRBD1. Per germline, CDR1 SGHRS and CDR2 YFSETQ. Trimming took 5 bases from V and 4 from J; bases not matched to a gene: 13. This CDR3 contains 16 residues.

The chain couples TRBV5-1 to TRBJ2-2, with 9 nucleotides matching TRBD2. V shed 1 base and J 7 bases; nucleotides not matched to a gene: 8. This CDR3 has 16 amino acids. Germline CDR1 reads SGHRS; CDR2 reads YFSETQ. CDR3 amino acids: CASSLTSGPLGGELFF. DNA of the CDR3: TGCGCCAGCAGCTTGACTAGCGGGCCCCTGGGCGGGGAGCTGTTTTTT.

The chain recombines TRBV27 with TRBJ2-3, with D unresolved. The germline V gene has CDR1 MNHEY and CDR2 SMNVEV (reference sequence). The CDR3 loop spans 15 amino acids. V shed 4 bases and J shed 2 bases, with 13 bases lying between them. The CDR3 DNA is TGTGCCAGCAGTTCTCCGGGCCAGATCACAGATACGCAGTATTTT. Translating gives CASSSPGQITDTQYF.

There are a few counts of this clonotype. J is TRBJ1-2 and V is TRBV20-1; 7 bases are shared with TRBD1. After removal of 6 bases from V and 4 bases from J, the junction contained 17 bases not matched to a gene. Germline V lookup: CDR1 DFQATT, CDR2 SNEGSKA (reference sequence). CDR3 length equals 16 residues. CDR3 in amino acids: CSAFPGQDGDLYGYTF. The CDR3 DNA follows: TGCAGTGCCTTCCCCGGACAGGACGGGGACCTCTATGGCTACACCTTC.

The rearrangement joins TRBV20-1 to TRBJ1-2; tentative D call: TRBD1 (5 bases). V shed 3 bases and J shed 9 bases, with 14 bases lying between them. The CDR3 length is 12 residues. Germline loops: CDR1 DFQATT, CDR2 SNEGSKA (reference sequence). CDR3 nucleotide sequence: TGCAGTGCTAGGCCGGGGCGGGCGAGCTACACCTTC. Translated: CSARPGRASYTF.

J is TRBJ1-1 and V is TRBV20-1; TRBD1 matches at 7 bases. The CDR3 has 12 amino acids. From germline, CDR1 is DFQATT and CDR2 SNEGSKA (reference sequence). After removal of 6 bases from V and 1 base from J, the junction contained 2 bases not matched to a gene. CDR3 in amino acids: CSADRSNTEAFF. The CDR3 bases are TGCAGTGCGGACAGGTCGAACACTGAAGCTTTCTTT.

The chain combines TRBV7-3 with TRBJ2-2; the D gene is possibly TRBD2 (6 bases). The germline V and J ends were trimmed by 5 bases and 3 bases, with 13 bases remaining between them. Germline V gives CDR1 SGHTA, CDR2 FQGTGA. The CDR3 has 15 amino acids. CDR3 sequence reads: CASSPGDRYTGELFF. CDR3 nucleotides: TGTGCCAGCAGCCCGGGGGACCGATACACCGGGGAGCTGTTTTTT.

This chain connects TRBV27 to TRBJ2-6, with D possibly being TRBD1 or TRBD2 (6 bases each). The CDR3 is 16 amino acids. Germline loops: CDR1 MNHEY, CDR2 SMNVEV (reference sequence). Trimming took 4 bases from V and 2 from J, leaving 12 bases between them. CDR3 nucleotides: TGTGCCAGCAGTTCATCGGGGGCGCCTGGGGCCAACGTCCTGACTTTC. As protein: CASSSSGAPGANVLTF.

V is TRBV20-1 and J is TRBJ1-5; 8 positions agree with TRBD1. This CDR3 is 16 amino acids long. V shed 3 bases, J shed 4 bases, and the junction held 11 bases outside the gene matches. The germline gives CDR1 DFQATT, CDR2 SNEGSKA (reference sequence). The CDR3 DNA follows: TGCAGTGCTAGTAAGCAGGGGGCTTCAGGGAATCAGCCCCAGCATTTT. Its translation is CSASKQGASGNQPQHF.

The chain recombines TRBV12-3 or TRBV12-4 with TRBJ1-3; D is perhaps TRBD1 (5 bases). This CDR3 has 18 residues. V shed 3 bases and J shed 0 bases, with 18 bases lying between them. CDR3 nucleotide sequence: TGTGCCAGCAGTTTGGGGGGTGGCCGCCGAGGCTCTGGAAACACCATATATTTT. Its protein is CASSLGGGRRGSGNTIYF.

The J gene is TRBJ2-7, the V gene TRBV20-1, with 8 bases aligning to TRBD1. Germline V CDR1 and CDR2: DFQATT, SNEGSKA (reference sequence). Losses at the gene ends were 2 bases for V and 3 bases for J; bases not matched to a gene: 9. The CDR3 runs to 15 residues. The CDR3 is CSARSPQGGNYEQYF. The CDR3 nucleotides read TGCAGTGCTAGATCCCCACAGGGGGGAAACTACGAGCAGTACTTC.

On this clonotype: One base away lies a much larger clone, so this may be a sequencing read error. The chain employs TRBV29-1 and TRBJ2-7, with D perhaps matching TRBD2 (5 bases). The J call is uncertain, as TRBJ2-4 better fits the DNA end. The CDR3 covers 13 residues. Per germline, CDR1 SQVTM and CDR2 ANQGSEA. CDR3 protein: CSVGLLGRNIQYF. As DNA, the CDR3 is TGCAGCGTCGGGCTACTTGGGAGAAACATTCAGTACTTC.

V gene TRBV27 combines with J gene TRBJ2-3; TRBD2 matches at 11 bases. Germline V lookup: CDR1 MNHEY, CDR2 SMNVEV (reference sequence). The CDR3 is 16 amino acids. V lost 3 bases, J lost 1 base, and 3 bases stayed unmatched. CDR3 region: CASSFTSGSGTDTQYF. CDR3 coding DNA: TGTGCCAGCAGTTTCACTAGCGGGAGTGGCACAGATACGCAGTATTTT.

Only a few counts were recorded for this clonotype. The V gene is TRBV29-1, the J gene TRBJ1-1; D not certain. This CDR3 contains 12 residues. Germline V gene lookup returns CDR1 SQVTM and CDR2 ANQGSEA. The V end lost 7 bases, the J end lost 3 bases, and 12 bases lay between the germline ends. The CDR3, as DNA: TGCAGCGCCAGACTACCGTACACTGAAGCTTTCTTT. It is translated as CSARLPYTEAFF.

The V gene is TRBV10-2, the J gene TRBJ1-5, with D perhaps matching TRBD1 (5 bases). The CDR3 runs 17 residues. V was pared by 6 bases and J by 2 bases, with 20 bases between. CDR1 and CDR2 (germline): WSHSY, SAAADI. Here the CDR3 reads CASSPQRTGGGNQPQHF. The DNA of the CDR3 is TGCGCCAGCAGCCCCCAGAGGACGGGGGGAGGCAATCAGCCCCAGCATTTT.

The gene calls are TRBV7-3 and TRBJ2-2, with D uncertain. This CDR3 has 20 residues. V lost 1 base, J lost 0 bases, and 21 bases lay in between. Germline V CDR1 and CDR2: SGHTA, FQGTGA. CDR3 amino acids: CASSLRVSANQPTNTGELFF. For the CDR3, the DNA is TGTGCCAGCAGCTTAAGAGTGTCGGCTAACCAACCAACGAACACCGGGGAGCTGTTTTTT.

The chain joins TRBV20-1 to TRBJ2-7, with 11 bases lining up with TRBD1. CDR1 and CDR2 (germline): DFQATT, SNEGSKA (reference sequence). The CDR3 length is 16 residues. Trimming removed 1 base from V and 5 bases from J; junction bases left unmatched: 10. CDR3 residues: CSARGQTGTGGNEQYF. The CDR3 coding sequence is TGCAGTGCTAGAGGGCAAACCGGGACAGGGGGAAACGAGCAGTACTTC.

This rearrangement joins TRBV6-5 to TRBJ1-2; the match to TRBD1 covers 10 bases. The CDR3 has 16 amino acids. Germline V gives CDR1 MNHEY, CDR2 SVGAGI. The V segment lost 2 bases and the J segment 6 bases; nucleotides outside the gene matches: 9. CDR3 DNA: TGTGCCAGCAGTTACGCGTATGCCGGGACAGGGGATGGCTACACCTTC. This encodes CASSYAYAGTGDGYTF.

V and J are TRBV10-3 and TRBJ2-1, with 12 nucleotides matching TRBD2. The V segment lost 1 base and the J segment 10 bases; nucleotides outside the gene matches: 2. Germline CDR1 reads ENHRY; CDR2 reads SYGVKD. CDR3 length equals 14 residues. CDR3 protein: CAISELGLAGEQFF. In nucleotides, the CDR3 is TGTGCCATCAGTGAGTTAGGACTAGCGGGGGAGCAGTTCTTC.

This clonotype showed up just a few times. The rearrangement uses TRBV7-9 and TRBJ2-3; D gene unclear. The CDR3 runs 12 residues. Trimming shortened V by 10 bases and J by 4 bases, and 12 bases separated the two germline ends. Germline values: CDR1 SEHNR, CDR2 FQNEAQ (reference sequence). The CDR3 coding sequence is TGTGCCACCCTGGGGTTGCCAGATACGCAGTATTTT. Translated: CATLGLPDTQYF.

V is TRBV2 and J is TRBJ1-4, with D possibly being TRBD1 (5 bases). The CDR3 runs 15 residues. Trimming took off 6 bases at V and 3 bases at J, with 14 bases between the two ends. From germline, CDR1 is SNHLY and CDR2 FYNNEI. CDR3 sequence (DNA): TGTGCCAGCAGAAACACAGGCATGGCTAATGAAAAACTGTTTTTT. It specifies CASRNTGMANEKLFF.

This chain uses TRBV9 with TRBJ2-1; 9 positions agree with TRBD1. Germline CDR1 and CDR2: SGDLS and YYNGEE. J gave up 9 bases and V 0 bases, and 7 bases lay outside the gene matches. The CDR3 is made up of 15 amino acids. In DNA, the CDR3 is TGTGCCAGCAGCGTAGATGGACAGGGGAGGGGTGAGCAGTTCTTC. This translates into CASSVDGQGRGEQFF.

This clonotype was found many times. The J gene is TRBJ2-7, the V gene TRBV4-1; TRBD1 agrees at 7 bases. Per the germline V gene, CDR1 is MGHRA and CDR2 is YSYEKL. The ends lost 7 bases at V and 3 bases at J; junction bases unmatched: 3. CDR3 size: 12 residues. The CDR3 nucleotides read TGCGCCAGCATGGGACAGAGCTACGAGCAGTACTTC. Translation: CASMGQSYEQYF.

CDR3 DNA sequence: TGCAGCGTCTCACACGGGGGGGATACGCAGTATTTT. This codes for CSVSHGGDTQYF. The chain links TRBV29-1 to TRBJ2-3; 7 nucleotides match TRBD2. The CDR3 runs 12 residues. Germline V gene sequence: CDR1 SQVTM, CDR2 ANQGSEA. V lost 6 bases, J lost 6 bases, and 6 bases stayed unmatched.

The chain employs TRBV5-6 and TRBJ2-5, with TRBD2 as a possible D gene (6 bases). Between the trimmed V and J ends, which lost 0 bases and 10 bases, there was a span of 13 bases. Germline V lookup: CDR1 SGHDT, CDR2 YYEEEE. The CDR3 has 13 amino acids. The chain's CDR3 is CASSLERSAGQYF. The CDR3 DNA reads as TGTGCCAGCAGCTTGGAACGCTCAGCGGGCCAGTACTTC. Using reference TRBV5-6 and TRBJ2-5 for the parts outside the CDR3, the full variable domain is DAGVTQSPTHLIKTRGQQVTLRCSPKSGHDTVSWYQQALGQGPQFIFQYYEEEERQRGNFPDRFSGHQFPNYSSELNVNALLLGDSALYLCASSLERSAGQYFGPGTRLLVL.

This clonotype appeared a single time. Sequence at one end of the junction differs from germline and may be a read error. The chain is built from TRBV18 and TRBJ2-3, with unresolved D. From germline, CDR1 is KGHSH and CDR2 LQKENI. This CDR3 is 14 amino acids long. The CDR3 is CVSSPLVSPDTQYF. The CDR3 DNA sequence: TGTGTCAGCTCACCGCTAGTGTCCCCAGATACGCAGTATTTT.

This clonotype was found a few times. The J gene is TRBJ2-1, the V gene TRBV7-2, with D perhaps matching TRBD1 or TRBD2 (5 bases each). The germline gives CDR1 SGHTA, CDR2 FQGNSA. Between the trimmed V and J ends, which lost 5 bases and 10 bases, there was a span of 18 bases. The CDR3 totals 14 residues. The CDR3 loop is CASSRSGPLGEQFF. The DNA of the CDR3 is TGTGCCAGCAGCCGCTCGGGACCCCTGGGCGAGCAGTTCTTC.

This clonotype has just a few counts. The chain combines TRBV6-1 with TRBJ2-7; 7 bases match TRBD1. Germline V CDR1 and CDR2: MNHNS, SASEGT. V gave up 9 bases and J gave up 1 base; unmatched junction bases: 9. This CDR3 has 14 amino acids. The CDR3 loop reads CASTRQGPSYEQYF. CDR3 coding DNA: TGTGCCAGTACACGACAGGGACCTTCCTACGAGCAGTACTTC.

The rearrangement uses TRBV29-1 and TRBJ1-1; D call uncertain. The CDR3 consists of 14 residues. The V end lost 7 bases, the J end lost 2 bases, and 17 bases lay between the germline ends. Germline CDR1 reads SQVTM; CDR2 reads ANQGSEA. CDR3 coding DNA: TGCAGCGCGCGGGGAGGGAGGTATAACACTGAAGCTTTCTTT. Amino acids: CSARGGRYNTEAFF.

This clonotype was counted a few times. The chain couples TRBV10-1 to TRBJ2-5; 12 bases align to TRBD2. CDR3 length equals 19 residues. Germline assignment: CDR1 WNHNN and CDR2 SYGVQD (reference sequence). J gave up 3 bases and V 9 bases, and 20 bases lay outside the gene matches. CDR3 bases: TGCGCCAGTGCCAAGGACAAAGGACTAGCGGGACCCTTTGAAGAGACCCAGTACTTC. Translating it yields CASAKDKGLAGPFEETQYF.